These 11 T cell receptor beta chains share one sample of origin, sequenced in a study of blood T cell repertoires in COVID-19. Sequencing used immunoSEQ multiplex PCR; TCRdb keeps in-frame clones, though not all of them. The table lists nearly 250,000 clones, 70% to 90% of them singletons. The sample was PBMCs or T cells enriched from blood (not recorded which). These receptors all stem from a man aged 50-60 years who had been exposed to COVID-19.

V gene TRBV2 combines with J gene TRBJ1-6; a possible D gene is TRBD1 (6 bases). Trimming stripped 1 base from V and 7 bases from J, with 11 bases between. Germline V lookup: CDR1 SNHLY, CDR2 FYNNEI. The CDR3 has 15 residues. The CDR3 is CASSEETGPNSPLHF. As DNA, the CDR3 is TGTGCCAGCAGTGAAGAGACAGGCCCCAATTCACCCCTCCACTTT.

The J gene is TRBJ1-5, the V gene TRBV11-1; D unclear. Germline V lookup: CDR1 SGHAT, CDR2 FQDESV (reference sequence). There are 13 residues in the CDR3. Trimming took off 2 bases at V and 8 bases at J, with 10 bases between the two ends. The CDR3: CASSLRSTEPQHF. CDR3 nucleotides: TGTGCCAGCAGCTTAAGATCCACAGAGCCCCAGCATTTT.

The chain links TRBV28 to TRBJ1-5, with 7 nucleotides matching TRBD1. Germline values: CDR1 MDHEN, CDR2 SYDVKM. This CDR3 spans 16 amino acids. Trimming cost V 5 bases and J 1 base; bases outside gene matches: 8. CDR3 nucleotides: TGTGCCAGCAGTGGCCCCCAGACAGGGAGCAATCAGCCCCAGCATTTT. Translating it yields CASSGPQTGSNQPQHF.

The J gene is TRBJ2-1, the V gene TRBV5-6; D unclear. This CDR3 is built from 14 residues. V shed 1 base and J shed 4 bases, with 9 bases lying between them. CDR1 and CDR2 (germline): SGHDT, YYEEEE. The DNA of the CDR3 is TGTGCCAGCAGCTTGAGTGCGACTTACAATGAGCAGTTCTTC. Protein product: CASSLSATYNEQFF.

The V gene is TRBV7-6, the J gene TRBJ2-3, with D perhaps TRBD2 (5 bases). Germline CDR1 is SGHVS and CDR2 is FNYEAQ. V was clipped by 5 bases and J by 2 bases, with 17 bases between them. The CDR3 sequence is 16 residues long. As DNA, the CDR3 is TGTGCCAGCAGCCCGATACGGACTCACCTCACAGATACGCAGTATTTT. Translated: CASSPIRTHLTDTQYF. Variable domain in full (rest from reference TRBV7-6 and TRBJ2-3): GAGVSQSPRYKVTKRGQDVALRCDPISGHVSLYWYRQALGQGPEFLTYFNYEAQQDKSGLPNDRFSAERPEGSISTLTIQRTEQRDSAMYRCASSPIRTHLTDTQYFGPGTRLTVL.

The V and J genes are TRBV6-5 and TRBJ2-2, with 10 bases fitting TRBD2. The CDR3 spans 14 residues. With 6 bases clipped from V and 5 bases from J, the junction kept 3 bases outside the gene matches. CDR1 MNHEY and CDR2 SVGAGI come from the germline V gene. The CDR3 DNA is TGTGCCAGCAGACTAGCGGGGAAGACCGGGGAGCTGTTTTTT. Translated: CASRLAGKTGELFF.

Here the CDR3 DNA reads TGTGCCAGCAGCGTAGCCCCCAATCGGGGGAACACTGAAGCTTTCTTT. This codes for CASSVAPNRGNTEAFF. The gene calls are TRBV9 and TRBJ1-1; D gene unclear. The V end lost 0 bases, the J end lost 1 base, and 13 bases lay between the germline ends. There are 16 residues in the CDR3. From germline, CDR1 is SGDLS and CDR2 YYNGEE.

CDR3 DNA: TGTGCCACCAGCGGCGGACAGGGCGACACTGAAGCTTTCTTT. This sequence encodes CATSGGQGDTEAFF. The chain joins TRBV15 to TRBJ1-1; 8 bases match TRBD1. V trimming: 5 bases; J trimming: 3 bases; junction bases outside the gene matches: 5. Germline V lookup: CDR1 LNHNV, CDR2 YYDKDF (reference sequence). The CDR3 is made up of 14 amino acids. Looking up the rest from reference TRBV15 and TRBJ1-1 gives the full variable domain: DAMVIQNPRYQVTQFGKPVTLSCSQTLNHNVMYWYQQKSSQAPKLLFHYYDKDFNNEADTPDNFQSRRPNTSFCFLDIRSPGLGDTAMYLCATSGGQGDTEAFFGQGTRLTVV.

This sequence joins TRBV7-6 and TRBJ1-5; 7 positions agree with TRBD1. The germline V gene encodes CDR1 SGHVS and CDR2 FNYEAQ. V was pared by 5 bases and J by 5 bases, with 3 bases of the junction left unmatched. The CDR3 length is 13 residues. The DNA for the CDR3 is TGTGCCAGCAGCGCGGGACAGTATCAGCCCCAGCATTTT. It is translated as CASSAGQYQPQHF.

In its sample, this clone was seen a few times. The V and J genes are TRBV7-2 and TRBJ1-5, with D possibly matching TRBD1 (5 bases). Germline values: CDR1 SGHTA, CDR2 FQGNSA. Between the trimmed V and J ends, which lost 6 bases and 6 bases, there was a span of 15 bases. This CDR3 spans 14 amino acids. CDR3 loop: CASSYRAQGQPQHF. In DNA, the CDR3 is TGTGCCAGCAGTTACCGGGCGCAGGGTCAGCCCCAGCATTTT.

The rearrangement uses TRBV27 and TRBJ1-1; D is possibly TRBD1 (6 bases). The CDR3 is 15 residues long. Germline V gives CDR1 MNHEY, CDR2 SMNVEV (reference sequence). V was trimmed by 3 bases and J by 1 base, leaving 12 bases between them. The CDR3 DNA reads as TGTGCCAGCAGTTTGACGGACAGAGAGAACACTGAAGCTTTCTTT. This codes for CASSLTDRENTEAFF.